This T cell receptor (beta chain) is drawn from a study of spatial heterogeneity in lung cancer. Study results and caveats: Ubiquitous expanded tumor TCRs were seen in blood more at resection than at follow-up.

This clonotype was observed at least ten times. Its antigen is undetermined. As for time point: sample taken at primary tumor resection. Unsorted tumor, nontumor lung tissue or cryopreserved PBMC supplied the whole RNA. TCR cDNA molecules were tagged individually, and each one carried a unique molecular identifier. A single record per CDR3 protein comes from TCRdb applying MiXCR to the 5' RACE reads. Among approximately 81,000 distinct CDR3 sequences, roughly 12% were seen once, and the ten largest hold 4.6%. The CDR3 extends over 15 amino acids. In germline, CDR1 is LNHNV, CDR2 YYDKDF (reference sequence). Trimming shortened V by 1 base and J by 4 bases, and 11 bases separated the two germline ends.

J is TRBJ1-5 and V is TRBV15; the D gene is possibly TRBD1 (5 bases). This receptor was obtained from a male donor with early-stage non-small cell lung cancer. Sample: PBMCs, taken at surgery. This chain's CDR3 is CATSRATGLNQPQHF. The CDR3, as DNA: TGTGCCACCAGCAGAGCAACAGGTCTTAATCAGCCCCAGCATTTT. Full variable domain (remainder filled in from reference TRBV15 and TRBJ1-5): DAMVIQNPRYQVTQFGKPVTLSCSQTLNHNVMYWYQQKSSQAPKLLFHYYDKDFNNEADTPDNFQSRRPNTSFCFLDIRSPGLGDTAMYLCATSRATGLNQPQHFGDGTRLSIL.